This TCR beta chain stems from a study of blood T cell repertoires in COVID-19. In the study overall: There were acute and convalescent COVID-19 samples, and they came from the United States, Italy and Spain. The cDNA or gDNA used as material had been derived from T cells, B-cell-depleted T cells, or PBMCs.

CDR1 and CDR2 (germline): MNHEY, SVGAGI. V was cut by 4 bases and J by 1 base, with 13 bases left in between. CDR3 length: 15 amino acids. Original analysis: Nucleated cell number was recorded as an estimate derived from reference gene primer amplification. Sequencing used immunoSEQ multiplex PCR; TCRdb keeps in-frame clones, though not all of them. The V and J calls and the clone size are those of that table, but D and trimming were determined from the DNA. The table has around 54,000 clones, roughly 90% seen once; the top ten hold about 2%. This sequence joins TRBV6-5 and TRBJ2-5; D is perhaps TRBD1 (6 bases). This sequence originates from a human donor in a cohort sampled during active COVID-19. Source material: peripheral blood. The DNA of the CDR3 is TGTGCCAGCAGTTCCCCGGGACACCCCCAAGAGACCCAGTACTTC. This translates into CASSSPGHPQETQYF.